This T cell receptor beta chain was found in a study of OX40 agonist ivuxolimab in advanced cancers. The study, taken as a whole, reports: On average, CD8+ T cells showed a greater number of expanded clones than CD4+.

This clone was recorded only once. As yet, its antigen is unknown. Profiled with immunoSEQ multiplex PCR; TCRdb holds only in-frame clones, not every one. This repertoire shows roughly 63,000 clones, over 75% found once; its top ten account for 10% to 11%. The germline V and J ends were trimmed by 2 bases and 0 bases, with 9 bases remaining between them. The CDR3 consists of 14 residues. Germline V gene sequence: CDR1 SGHDT, CDR2 YYEEEE. The material sequenced was CD4+ or CD8+ T cells sorted from blood, taken in a trial of the OX40 agonist ivuxolimab. The clonotype originates from an adult with an advanced solid tumor such as melanoma, head and neck, liver or kidney cancer. The rearrangement links TRBV5-6 to TRBJ2-7; D is unresolved. This chain's CDR3 is CASSFLADSYEQYF. CDR3 sequence (DNA): TGTGCCAGCAGCTTCCTCGCCGACTCCTACGAGCAGTACTTC.